Listed below are T cell receptor beta chains from one sample, sequenced in a study of cytomegalovirus exposure and HLA in healthy donors. Libraries were prepared by immunoSEQ multiplex PCR; TCRdb keeps only in-frame clonotypes and omits some of them. The sample shows under 200,000 clones, roughly 82% of them seen only once. Specimen: PBMCs. The source of these receptors is a woman aged 45-59 years in good health and CMV-seronegative. Both conserved end residues are part of each CDR3. The D gene is left open where the match is weak. Clone size is not always given. Where it is, it says once, few, many or a class for expanded clones.

V,size,J,D,CDR3,DNA
TRBV5-4,NA,TRBJ2-2,TRBD1,CASGRQGNTGELFF,TGTGCCAGCGGCCGACAGGGGAACACCGGGGAGCTGTTTTTT
TRBV10-3,NA,TRBJ2-3,TRBD2,CAISESGGPTDTQYF,TGTGCCATCAGTGAGAGCGGGGGGCCCACAGATACGCAGTATTTT
TRBV30,NA,TRBJ1-2,NA,CAWSLGAPGYTF,TGTGCCTGGAGTTTGGGGGCTCCTGGCTACACCTTC
TRBV6-5,NA,TRBJ2-5,NA,CASRAAEAAQETQYF,TGTGCCAGCAGAGCAGCGGAAGCTGCTCAAGAGACCCAGTACTTC
TRBV27,NA,TRBJ1-1,NA,CASSSGTTHTEAFF,TGTGCCAGCAGTTCCGGGACAACCCACACTGAAGCTTTCTTT
TRBV6-5,NA,TRBJ2-7,TRBD1,CASSLTGARFYEQYF,TGTGCCAGCAGTCTAACAGGGGCAAGATTTTACGAGCAGTACTTC
TRBV4-1,NA,TRBJ2-3,NA,CASSQGGSSDTQYF,TGCGCCAGCAGCCAAGGTGGTAGCTCAGATACGCAGTATTTT
TRBV6-1,NA,TRBJ1-2,NA,CASGQGTINYGYTF,TGTGCCAGCGGTCAGGGTACCATTAACTATGGCTACACCTTC
TRBV12-5,NA,TRBJ2-1,TRBD2,CASGLVGRGLAQSSYNEQFF,TGTGCTAGTGGTTTGGTAGGGAGGGGCCTCGCACAGAGCTCCTACAATGAGCAGTTCTTC
TRBV2,NA,TRBJ2-7,NA,CASRSRTEQGLEQYF,TGTGCCAGCAGGTCCCGGACGGAGCAGGGACTCGAGCAGTACTTC
TRBV28,once,TRBJ2-7,TRBD2,CASSPPPGLAGLEQYF,TGTGCCAGCAGTCCCCCCCCGGGACTAGCGGGACTCGAGCAGTACTTC
TRBV5-8,NA,TRBJ2-1,NA,CASSLDRYNEQFF,TGTGCCAGCAGCTTGGACAGGTACAATGAGCAGTTCTTC
TRBV30,NA,TRBJ1-2,NA,CAWSLAGYGYTF,TGTGCCTGGAGCTTGGCAGGCTATGGCTACACCTTC
TRBV28,NA,TRBJ1-4,TRBD1,CASSSFTGGIDEKLFF,TGTGCCAGCAGTTCATTCACAGGGGGCATAGATGAAAAACTGTTTTTT
TRBV28,NA,TRBJ2-5,NA,CATENSLAQETQYF,TGTGCCACAGAGAACAGTTTGGCACAAGAGACCCAGTACTTC
TRBV5-4,NA,TRBJ2-2,NA,CASSLVAVNTGELFF,TGTGCCAGCAGCTTGGTGGCGGTGAACACCGGGGAGCTGTTTTTT
TRBV28,NA,TRBJ2-3,TRBD2,CASSFFGSGSLDTQYF,TGTGCCAGCAGTTTTTTTGGTAGCGGGAGTTTAGATACGCAGTATTTT
TRBV5-4,NA,TRBJ2-3,NA,CATGQITDTQYF,TGTGCCACCGGACAAATCACAGATACGCAGTATTTT
TRBV18,NA,TRBJ1-4,TRBD1,CASSPEQGAKLFF,TGTGCCAGCTCACCGGAGCAGGGGGCAAAACTGTTTTTT
TRBV4-3,NA,TRBJ1-3,NA,CASSQEYRIAGNTIYF,TGCGCCAGCAGCCAAGAGTACAGGATTGCTGGAAACACCATATATTTT
TRBV10-3,NA,TRBJ2-7,NA,CAITTGTQSSYEQYF,TGTGCCATCACAACCGGGACACAAAGCTCCTACGAGCAGTACTTC
TRBV19,NA,TRBJ1-3,NA,CASTKGGGSSGNTIYF,TGTGCCAGTACCAAAGGCGGGGGAAGCTCTGGAAACACCATATATTTT
TRBV12-2,NA,TRBJ1-2,NA,CASRLGVPGQGLQGYTF,TGTGCAAGTCGCTTAGGCGTCCCGGGACAGGGACTTCAAGGCTACACCTTC
TRBV10-2,NA,TRBJ2-7,TRBD2,CASRAGVSYEQYF,TGCGCCAGCAGAGCGGGAGTCTCCTACGAGCAGTACTTC
TRBV13,NA,TRBJ1-2,TRBD1,CASSLNPGGQASYTF,TGTGCCAGCAGCTTAAATCCTGGGGGACAGGCGAGCTACACCTTC
TRBV21-1,once,TRBJ2-7,NA,CASSSGLGTGEDTYEQYF,TGTGCCAGCAGCAGCGGGCTGGGGACAGGGGAGGACACCTACGAGCAGTACTTC
TRBV2,NA,TRBJ2-7,NA,CASSEDGRGYSYEQYF,TGTGCCAGCAGTGAGGACGGTCGGGGATACTCCTACGAGCAGTACTTC
TRBV7-8,NA,TRBJ2-7,TRBD1,CASSAEDRDVDEQYF,TGTGCCAGCAGCGCAGAAGACAGGGACGTGGACGAGCAGTACTTC
TRBV10-3,NA,TRBJ1-1,NA,CAISESRVNTEAFF,TGTGCCATCAGTGAGTCAAGAGTGAACACTGAAGCTTTCTTT
TRBV2,NA,TRBJ2-7,TRBD2,CASSLAGSYEQYF,TGTGCCAGCAGTTTAGCGGGGTCCTACGAGCAGTACTTC
TRBV5-1,NA,TRBJ1-1,NA,CASSWAGLNTEAFF,TGCGCCAGCAGCTGGGCTGGTTTAAACACTGAAGCTTTCTTT
TRBV10-3,NA,TRBJ2-1,TRBD2,CAISSSGKRNEQFF,TGTGCCATCAGTTCTAGCGGGAAACGCAATGAGCAGTTCTTC
TRBV5-1,few,TRBJ2-2,TRBD1,CASRGTGDTGELFF,TGCGCCAGCAGGGGGACAGGGGATACCGGGGAGCTGTTTTTT
TRBV10-3,NA,TRBJ2-5,NA,CAISEGSGMKTQYF,TGTGCCATCAGTGAGGGATCAGGGATGAAGACCCAGTACTTC
TRBV5-1,NA,TRBJ1-4,NA,CASSPRGSGDEKLFF,TGCGCCAGCAGCCCCCGGGGGTCGGGGGACGAAAAACTGTTTTTT
TRBV5-1,NA,TRBJ2-5,NA,CASSFRQGRETQYF,TGCGCCAGCAGCTTTCGTCAGGGAAGAGAGACCCAGTACTTC
TRBV4-1,once,TRBJ1-1,NA,CASTLKHGDPNTEAFF,TGCGCCAGCACCCTAAAACACGGGGATCCGAACACTGAAGCTTTCTTT
TRBV19,NA,TRBJ1-2,NA,CASSAGDGNYGYTF,TGTGCCAGTAGTGCAGGGGACGGAAACTATGGCTACACCTTC
TRBV20-1,once,TRBJ2-7,NA,CSAIRLSEQYF,TGCAGTGCTATCAGGCTCAGCGAGCAGTACTTC
TRBV18,NA,TRBJ1-2,NA,CASTRQDERNYGYTF,TGTGCCAGCACTAGACAGGACGAAAGAAACTATGGCTACACCTTC
TRBV30,NA,TRBJ1-5,NA,CAWSTGFNQPQHF,TGTGCCTGGAGTACAGGGTTCAATCAGCCCCAGCATTTT
TRBV11-2,NA,TRBJ2-1,TRBD1,CASSRQGYHEQFF,TGTGCCAGCAGCAGACAGGGGTACCATGAGCAGTTCTTC
TRBV5-6,NA,TRBJ2-1,TRBD2,CASSRLAGSSYNEQFF,TGTGCCAGCAGCCGACTAGCGGGGAGCTCCTACAATGAGCAGTTCTTC
TRBV2,NA,TRBJ2-5,TRBD1,CASSVSRGRLQETQYF,TGTGCCAGCAGTGTAAGCAGGGGGCGCCTCCAAGAGACCCAGTACTTC
TRBV4-2,NA,TRBJ2-3,TRBD2,CASSQDAGLAGADTQYF,TGTGCCAGCAGCCAAGACGCCGGGCTAGCGGGAGCAGATACGCAGTATTTT
TRBV6-5,NA,TRBJ1-1,NA,CASSYGGYTEAFF,TGTGCCAGCAGTTACGGCGGATACACTGAAGCTTTCTTT
TRBV15,once,TRBJ1-2,TRBD1,CATSGTGSYGYTF,TGTGCCACCAGCGGGACAGGGAGCTATGGCTACACCTTC
TRBV2,once,TRBJ1-4,NA,CASSVGAVEKLFF,TGTGCCAGCAGTGTGGGGGCTGTCGAAAAACTGTTTTTT
TRBV7-2,NA,TRBJ1-3,NA,CASSLVVVGLTSGNTIYF,TGTGCCAGCAGCTTAGTGGTTGTCGGACTGACCTCTGGAAACACCATATATTTT
TRBV2,NA,TRBJ2-3,TRBD2,CAGFFSGGLTDTQYF,TGTGCCGGGTTTTTTAGCGGGGGACTCACAGATACGCAGTATTTT
TRBV28,NA,TRBJ2-3,NA,CASSFWGGRTDTQYF,TGTGCCAGCAGTTTTTGGGGGGGCCGCACAGATACGCAGTATTTT
TRBV7-8,NA,TRBJ2-6,NA,CASSFSSGANVLTF,TGTGCCAGCAGCTTTAGTTCTGGGGCCAACGTCCTGACTTTC
TRBV19,NA,TRBJ2-5,TRBD2,CASSPAAGGPETQYF,TGTGCCAGTAGTCCCGCAGCGGGGGGGCCTGAGACCCAGTACTTC
TRBV5-1,NA,TRBJ2-1,TRBD1,CASSRQGGVYNEQFF,TGCGCCAGCAGCCGACAGGGGGGCGTTTACAATGAGCAGTTCTTC